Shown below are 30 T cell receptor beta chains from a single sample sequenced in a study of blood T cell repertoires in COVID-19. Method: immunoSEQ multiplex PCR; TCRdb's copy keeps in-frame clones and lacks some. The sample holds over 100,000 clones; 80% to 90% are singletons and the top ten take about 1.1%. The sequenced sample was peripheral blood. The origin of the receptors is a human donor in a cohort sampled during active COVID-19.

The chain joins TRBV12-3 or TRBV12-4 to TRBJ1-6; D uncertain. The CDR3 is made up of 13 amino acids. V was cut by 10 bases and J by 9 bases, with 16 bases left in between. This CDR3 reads CATSNRVGSPLHF. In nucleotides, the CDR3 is TGTGCCACTTCCAACCGGGTCGGTTCACCCCTCCACTTT.

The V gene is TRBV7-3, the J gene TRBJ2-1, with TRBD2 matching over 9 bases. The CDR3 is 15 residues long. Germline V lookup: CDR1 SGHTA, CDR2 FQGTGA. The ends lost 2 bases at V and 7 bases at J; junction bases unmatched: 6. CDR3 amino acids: CASSLQRGAVNEQFF. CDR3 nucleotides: TGTGCCAGCAGCTTACAGCGGGGGGCAGTTAATGAGCAGTTCTTC.

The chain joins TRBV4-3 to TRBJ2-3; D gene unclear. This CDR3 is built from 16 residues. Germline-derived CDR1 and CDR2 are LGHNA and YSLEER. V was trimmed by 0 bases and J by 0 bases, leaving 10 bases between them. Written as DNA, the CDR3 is TGCGCCAGCAGCCAAGAGTTGTGGGCTAGCACAGATACGCAGTATTTT. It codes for CASSQELWASTDTQYF.

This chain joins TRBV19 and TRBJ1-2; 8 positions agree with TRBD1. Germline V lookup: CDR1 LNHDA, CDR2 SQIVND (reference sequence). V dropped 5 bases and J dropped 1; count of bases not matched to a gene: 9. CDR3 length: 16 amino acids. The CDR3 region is CASSANAGGRNYGYTF. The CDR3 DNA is TGTGCCAGTAGTGCCAACGCAGGGGGCCGTAACTATGGCTACACCTTC.

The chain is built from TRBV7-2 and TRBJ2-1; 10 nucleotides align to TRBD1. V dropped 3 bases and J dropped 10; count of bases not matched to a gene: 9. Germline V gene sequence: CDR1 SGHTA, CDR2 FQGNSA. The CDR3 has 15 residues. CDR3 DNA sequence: TGTGCCAGCAGCTTGGTAACGGGACAGGGGATGGAGCAGTTCTTC. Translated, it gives CASSLVTGQGMEQFF.

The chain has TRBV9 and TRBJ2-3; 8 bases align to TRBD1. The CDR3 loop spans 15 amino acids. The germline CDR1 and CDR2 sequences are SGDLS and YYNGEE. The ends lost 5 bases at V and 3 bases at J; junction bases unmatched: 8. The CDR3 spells CASSHAGGYTDTQYF. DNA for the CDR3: TGTGCCAGCAGTCACGCAGGGGGCTATACAGATACGCAGTATTTT.

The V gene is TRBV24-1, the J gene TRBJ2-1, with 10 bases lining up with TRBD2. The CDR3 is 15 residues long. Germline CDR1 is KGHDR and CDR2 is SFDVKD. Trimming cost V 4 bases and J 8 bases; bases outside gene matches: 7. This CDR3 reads CATSDVLAGEDEQFF. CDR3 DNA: TGTGCCACCAGTGACGTCCTAGCGGGAGAGGATGAGCAGTTCTTC.

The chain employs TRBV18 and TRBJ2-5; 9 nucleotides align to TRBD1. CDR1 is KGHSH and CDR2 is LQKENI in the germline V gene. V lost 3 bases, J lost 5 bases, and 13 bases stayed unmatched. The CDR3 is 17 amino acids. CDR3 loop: CASSPLIQTGGWETQYF. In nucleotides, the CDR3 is TGTGCCAGCTCACCCCTAATCCAGACAGGGGGTTGGGAGACCCAGTACTTC. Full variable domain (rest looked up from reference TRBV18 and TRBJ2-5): NAGVMQNPRHLVRRRGQEARLRCSPMKGHSHVYWYRQLPEEGLKFMVYLQKENIIDESGMPKERFSAEFPKEGPSILRIQQVVRGDSAAYFCASSPLIQTGGWETQYFGPGTRLLVL.

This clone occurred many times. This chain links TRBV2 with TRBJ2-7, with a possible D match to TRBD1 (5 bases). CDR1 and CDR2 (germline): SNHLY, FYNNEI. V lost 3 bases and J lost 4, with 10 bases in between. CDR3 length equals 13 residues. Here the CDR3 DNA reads TGTGCCAGCAGTGACAGGGTTGGGTACGAGCAGTACTTC. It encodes CASSDRVGYEQYF.

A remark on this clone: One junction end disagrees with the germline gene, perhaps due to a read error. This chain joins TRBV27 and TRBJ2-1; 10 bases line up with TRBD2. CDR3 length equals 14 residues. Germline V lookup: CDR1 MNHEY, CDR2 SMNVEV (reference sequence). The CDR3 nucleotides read TGTGCCAGCTCTCGGACTAGCGGAAGCAATAAGCAGTTCTTC. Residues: CASSRTSGSNKQFF.

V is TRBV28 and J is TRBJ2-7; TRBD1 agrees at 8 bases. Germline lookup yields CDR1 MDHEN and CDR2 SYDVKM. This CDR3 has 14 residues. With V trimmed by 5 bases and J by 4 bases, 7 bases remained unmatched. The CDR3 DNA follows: TGTGCCAGCAGTCCTGAGACAGGGGCGTACGAGCAGTACTTC. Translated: CASSPETGAYEQYF.

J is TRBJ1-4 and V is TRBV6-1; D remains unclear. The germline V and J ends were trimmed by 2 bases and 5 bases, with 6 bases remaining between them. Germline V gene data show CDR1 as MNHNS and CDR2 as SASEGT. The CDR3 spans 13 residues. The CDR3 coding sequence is TGTGCCAGCAGTGAAAACCGGAATGAAAAACTGTTTTTT. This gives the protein CASSENRNEKLFF.

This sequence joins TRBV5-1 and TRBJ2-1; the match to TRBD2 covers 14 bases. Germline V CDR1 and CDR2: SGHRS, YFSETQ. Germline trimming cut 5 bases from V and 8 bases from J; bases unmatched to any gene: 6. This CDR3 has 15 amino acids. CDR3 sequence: CASRTSGRAIDEQFF. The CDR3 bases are TGCGCCAGCAGGACTAGCGGGAGGGCCATAGATGAGCAGTTCTTC. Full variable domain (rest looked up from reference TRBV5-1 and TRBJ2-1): KAGVTQTPRYLIKTRGQQVTLSCSPISGHRSVSWYQQTPGQGLQFLFEYFSETQRNKGNFPGRFSGRQFSNSRSEMNVSTLELGDSALYLCASRTSGRAIDEQFFGPGTRLTVL.

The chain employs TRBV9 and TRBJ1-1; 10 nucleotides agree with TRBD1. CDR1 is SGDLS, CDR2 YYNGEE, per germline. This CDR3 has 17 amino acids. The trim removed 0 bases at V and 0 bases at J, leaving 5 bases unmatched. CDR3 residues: CASSVGTGGTMNTEAFF. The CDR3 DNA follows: TGTGCCAGCAGCGTAGGGACAGGGGGAACTATGAACACTGAAGCTTTCTTT.

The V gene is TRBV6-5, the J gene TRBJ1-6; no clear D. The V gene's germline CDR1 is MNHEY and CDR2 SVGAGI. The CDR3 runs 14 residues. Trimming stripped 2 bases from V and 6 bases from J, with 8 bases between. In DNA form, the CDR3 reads TGTGCCAGCAGTTACCGGGATACTAATTCACCCCTCCACTTT. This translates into CASSYRDTNSPLHF.

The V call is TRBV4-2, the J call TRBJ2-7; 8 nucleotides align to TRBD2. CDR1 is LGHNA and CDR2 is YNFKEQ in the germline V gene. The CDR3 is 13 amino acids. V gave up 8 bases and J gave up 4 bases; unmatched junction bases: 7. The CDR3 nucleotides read TGTGCCAGCCGAGGCGGGAGGAAATACGAGCAGTACTTC. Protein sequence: CASRGGRKYEQYF.

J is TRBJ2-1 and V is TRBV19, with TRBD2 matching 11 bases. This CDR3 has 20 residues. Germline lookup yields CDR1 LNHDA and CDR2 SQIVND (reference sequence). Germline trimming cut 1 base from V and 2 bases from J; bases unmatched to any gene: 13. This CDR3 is CASSIGRLAGGPPAYNEQFF. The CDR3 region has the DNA TGTGCCAGTAGTATAGGCCGCCTAGCGGGAGGACCCCCCGCCTACAATGAGCAGTTCTTC.

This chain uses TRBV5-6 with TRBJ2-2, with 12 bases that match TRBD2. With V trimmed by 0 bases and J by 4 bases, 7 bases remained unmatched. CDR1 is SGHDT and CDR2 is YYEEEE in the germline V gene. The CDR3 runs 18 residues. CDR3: CASSLGLAGDSGTGELFF. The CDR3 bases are TGTGCCAGCAGCTTGGGACTAGCGGGAGATTCGGGCACCGGGGAGCTGTTTTTT. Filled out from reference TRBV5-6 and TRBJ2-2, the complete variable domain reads DAGVTQSPTHLIKTRGQQVTLRCSPKSGHDTVSWYQQALGQGPQFIFQYYEEEERQRGNFPDRFSGHQFPNYSSELNVNALLLGDSALYLCASSLGLAGDSGTGELFFGEGSRLTVL.

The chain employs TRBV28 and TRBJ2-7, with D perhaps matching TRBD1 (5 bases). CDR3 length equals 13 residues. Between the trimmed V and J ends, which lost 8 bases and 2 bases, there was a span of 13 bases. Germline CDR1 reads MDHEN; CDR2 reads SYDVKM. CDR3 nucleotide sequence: TGTGCCAGCGCGACAGCCGCTCCCTACGAGCAGTACTTC. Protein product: CASATAAPYEQYF.

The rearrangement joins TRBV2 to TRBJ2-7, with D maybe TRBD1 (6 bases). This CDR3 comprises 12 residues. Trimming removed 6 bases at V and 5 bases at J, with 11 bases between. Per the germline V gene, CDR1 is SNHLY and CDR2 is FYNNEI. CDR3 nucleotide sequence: TGTGCCAGCAGCGGGAAGGGGGACGAGCAGTACTTC. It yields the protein CASSGKGDEQYF.

The CDR3 DNA is TGTGCCAGTAGTATCGCTAGGGGCAATGAGCAGTTCTTC. Its protein is CASSIARGNEQFF. The gene calls are TRBV19 and TRBJ2-1, with D perhaps TRBD1 (5 bases). Trimming took off 3 bases at V and 6 bases at J, with 9 bases between the two ends. The CDR3 runs to 13 residues. The germline V gene encodes CDR1 LNHDA and CDR2 SQIVND (reference sequence).

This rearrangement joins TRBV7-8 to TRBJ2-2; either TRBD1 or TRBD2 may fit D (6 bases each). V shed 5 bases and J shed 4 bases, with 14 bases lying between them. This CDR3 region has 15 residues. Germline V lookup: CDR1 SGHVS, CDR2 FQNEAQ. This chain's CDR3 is CASSRGTSLTGELFF. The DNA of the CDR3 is TGTGCCAGCAGCCGCGGGACATCCCTCACCGGGGAGCTGTTTTTT.

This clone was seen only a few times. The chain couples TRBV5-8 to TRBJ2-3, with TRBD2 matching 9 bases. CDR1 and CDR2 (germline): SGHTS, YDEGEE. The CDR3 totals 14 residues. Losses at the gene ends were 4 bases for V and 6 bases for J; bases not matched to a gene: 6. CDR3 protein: CASSKRGAGDTQYF. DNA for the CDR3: TGTGCCAGCAGCAAGCGGGGGGCGGGGGATACGCAGTATTTT.

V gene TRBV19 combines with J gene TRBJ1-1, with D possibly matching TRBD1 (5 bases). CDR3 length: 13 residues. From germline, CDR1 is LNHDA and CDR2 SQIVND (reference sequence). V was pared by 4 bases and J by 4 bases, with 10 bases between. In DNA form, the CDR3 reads TGTGCCAGTAGTACAGGGCAAATCACTGAAGCTTTCTTT. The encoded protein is CASSTGQITEAFF.

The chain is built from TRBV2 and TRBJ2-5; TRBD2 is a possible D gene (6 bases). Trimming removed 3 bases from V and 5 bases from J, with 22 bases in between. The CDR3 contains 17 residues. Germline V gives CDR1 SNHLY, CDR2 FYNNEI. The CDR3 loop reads CASSDTGTPLLGETQYF. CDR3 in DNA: TGTGCCAGCAGTGATACCGGGACTCCCCTTCTGGGTGAGACCCAGTACTTC.

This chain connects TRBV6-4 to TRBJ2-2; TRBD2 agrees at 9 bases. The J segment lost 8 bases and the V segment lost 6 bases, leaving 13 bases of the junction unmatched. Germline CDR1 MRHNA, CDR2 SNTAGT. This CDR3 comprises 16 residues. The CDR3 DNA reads TGTGCCAGCAGCGTTACCCGGGCTAGCGGGGAGGGGGAGCTGTTTTTT. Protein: CASSVTRASGEGELFF.

The CDR3 sequence: CATRRRDHWKPQHF. In nucleotides, the CDR3 is TGTGCCACCCGGCGGAGGGACCATTGGAAGCCCCAGCATTTT. The chain couples TRBV28 to TRBJ1-5; weak D call: TRBD1 (5 bases). The germline gives CDR1 MDHEN, CDR2 SYDVKM. The CDR3 runs to 14 residues. V dropped 10 bases and J dropped 8 bases, with 21 bases sitting between them. Based on the CDR3 plus reference TRBV28 and TRBJ1-5, the full variable domain is DVKVTQSSRYLVKRTGEKVFLECVQDMDHENMFWYRQDPGLGLRLIYFSYDVKMKEKGDIPEGYSVSREKKERFSLILESASTNQTSMYLCATRRRDHWKPQHFGDGTRLSIL.

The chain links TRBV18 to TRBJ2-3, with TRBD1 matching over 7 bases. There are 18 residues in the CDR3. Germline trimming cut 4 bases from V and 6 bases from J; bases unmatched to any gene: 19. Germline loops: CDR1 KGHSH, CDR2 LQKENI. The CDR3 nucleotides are TGTGCCAGCTCACGAGAGATCGGCAGGGGGTCCGTCCGTGATACGCAGTATTTT. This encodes CASSREIGRGSVRDTQYF.

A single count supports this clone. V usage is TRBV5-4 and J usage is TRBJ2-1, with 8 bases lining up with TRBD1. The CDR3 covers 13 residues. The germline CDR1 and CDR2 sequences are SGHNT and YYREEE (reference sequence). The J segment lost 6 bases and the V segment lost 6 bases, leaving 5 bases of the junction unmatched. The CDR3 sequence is CASTITGGNEQFF. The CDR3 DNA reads TGTGCCAGCACCATTACAGGGGGCAATGAGCAGTTCTTC.

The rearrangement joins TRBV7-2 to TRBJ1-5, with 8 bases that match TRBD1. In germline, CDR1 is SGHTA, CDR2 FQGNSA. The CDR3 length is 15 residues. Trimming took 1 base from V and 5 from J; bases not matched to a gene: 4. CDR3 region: CASSLVDRGDQPQHF. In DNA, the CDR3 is TGTGCCAGCAGCTTAGTCGACAGGGGAGATCAGCCCCAGCATTTT.